This TCR beta chain derives from a study of early T cells in non-severe SARS-CoV-2 infection. About the study: From unsorted whole blood, bulk RNA was sequenced, and the chains remained unpaired. Points from the study as a whole: A preference for anti-spike CD8 responses marked VDJdb matching, which missed private and CD4 specificities.

Germline V gene sequence: CDR1 SGHAT, CDR2 FQNNGV. This CDR3 region has 15 residues. V was shortened by 2 bases and J by 2 bases, with 13 bases between the two germline ends. Separate cDNA molecules each had unique molecular identifiers attached to them. TCRdb redid the calling of the 5' RACE reads with MiXCR, one entry per CDR3 protein. The data show some 80,000 distinct CDR3 sequences, roughly 12% seen once. This clonotype has more than one count but fewer than ten. The antigen is unknown. This rearrangement joins TRBV11-2 to TRBJ2-7; a weak D match, TRBD2 (6 bases). The sequenced sample was whole blood, obtained at baseline. The sequence was obtained from an adult who was a healthcare worker with PCR-confirmed SARS-CoV-2 infection or an uninfected control (not recorded which). The donor label of this sample is uncertain. The CDR3: CASSLTPGETYEQYF. In DNA form, the CDR3 reads TGTGCCAGCAGCTTAACCCCGGGGGAGACCTACGAGCAGTACTTC.